This TCR beta chain was identified during a study of beta chain features in type 1 diabetes. This clone was detected only a few times. Since all of the isolated RNA was reverse transcribed, expressed TCRB transcripts were what got sequenced. This table comes from immunoSEQ multiplex PCR, and its TCRdb copy is limited to in-frame clones, with some not included. The sample yields around 180,000 clones, 10% to 15% seen once. CDR1 SGHRS and CDR2 YFSETQ come from the germline V gene. The CDR3 has 11 residues. The chain links TRBV5-1 to TRBJ2-5, with no clear D. The DNA end lines up better with TRBJ2-7; the J call may be wrong. Sequencing input: central memory CD4+ T cells from blood. This receptor was identified in a woman between 18 and 30 years old in good health. CDR3 sequence: CASSANYEQYF. The CDR3 DNA reads as TGCGCCAGCAGCGCCAACTACGAGCAGTACTTC.